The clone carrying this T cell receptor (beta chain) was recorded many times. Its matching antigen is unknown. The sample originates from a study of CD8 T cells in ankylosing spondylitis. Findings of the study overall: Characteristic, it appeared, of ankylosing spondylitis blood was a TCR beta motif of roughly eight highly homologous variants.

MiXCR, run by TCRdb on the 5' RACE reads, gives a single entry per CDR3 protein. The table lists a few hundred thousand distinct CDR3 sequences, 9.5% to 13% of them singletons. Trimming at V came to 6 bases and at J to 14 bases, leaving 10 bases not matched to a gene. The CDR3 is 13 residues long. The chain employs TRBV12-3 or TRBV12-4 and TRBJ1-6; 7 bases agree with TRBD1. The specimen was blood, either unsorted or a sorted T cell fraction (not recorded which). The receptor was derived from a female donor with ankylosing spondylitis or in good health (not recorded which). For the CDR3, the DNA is TGTGCCAGCAGAACGACAGGGCAACAGGCCCTCCACTTT. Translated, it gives CASRTTGQQALHF.